A few counts support the clone carrying this T cell receptor (beta chain). The data originate from a study of cytomegalovirus exposure and HLA in healthy donors. Trimming took 9 bases from V and 3 from J; bases not matched to a gene: 4. The CDR3 consists of 13 residues. Germline V CDR1 and CDR2: SNHLY, FYNNEI. In the PCR, 60 Vbeta and 13 Jbeta primers were used. Method: immunoSEQ multiplex PCR; TCRdb's copy keeps in-frame clones and lacks some. The table has some 140,000 clones, roughly 80% seen once; the top ten hold 4%. The V and J genes are TRBV2 and TRBJ1-5, with TRBD1 identical over 8 bases. This TCR derives from a woman in her thirties or forties in good health and CMV-seronegative. The sample taken for sequencing was PBMCs. CDR3 region: CASDRGANQPQHF. Written as DNA, the CDR3 is TGTGCCAGTGACAGGGGAGCCAATCAGCCCCAGCATTTT. The complete variable domain, with remaining parts taken from reference TRBV2 and TRBJ1-5, reads EPEVTQTPSHQVTQMGQEVILRCVPISNHLYFYWYRQILGQKVEFLVSFYNNEISEKSEIFDDQFSVERPDGSNFTLKIRSTKLEDSAMYFCASDRGANQPQHFGDGTRLSIL.